A single sample is the source of the 27 T cell receptor beta chains below, sequenced in a study of CD8 T cells in Susac syndrome. RNA in amounts of about 0.45 to 1 ug was reverse transcribed with random hexamers. TCRdb ran MiXCR on the immunoSEQ multiplex PCR reads and lists one entry per CDR3 protein. The sample records 150,000 to 200,000 distinct CDR3 sequences, roughly nine tenths being singletons. Specimen: CD4+ T cells from PBMCs. The receptors stem from a human donor with Susac syndrome.

The genes are TRBV29-1 and TRBJ1-2; tentative D call: TRBD1 (5 bases). CDR3 length: 11 residues. V lost 6 bases, J lost 4 bases, and 9 bases lay in between. Germline V gene lookup returns CDR1 SQVTM and CDR2 ANQGSEA. CDR3 amino acids: CSVQGLYGYTF. The CDR3, as DNA: TGCAGCGTGCAGGGTCTCTATGGCTACACCTTC.

The genes are TRBV7-9 and TRBJ2-3; D is unclear. The CDR3 extends over 15 amino acids. From germline, CDR1 is SEHNR and CDR2 FQNEAQ (reference sequence). V lost 1 base and J 0 bases, leaving 8 bases between the germline ends. The CDR3 region has the DNA TGTGCCAGCAGCTTAGTCGATCCTAGCACAGATACGCAGTATTTT. This gives the protein CASSLVDPSTDTQYF.

The V and J genes are TRBV19 and TRBJ2-3, with D tentatively TRBD1 (6 bases). V was trimmed by 7 bases and J by 8 bases, leaving 16 bases between them. CDR3 length: 13 amino acids. The germline gives CDR1 LNHDA, CDR2 SQIVND (reference sequence). CDR3 protein: CASTVQGSGTQYF. The CDR3 region has the DNA TGTGCCAGTACCGTACAGGGAAGCGGTACGCAGTATTTT. The full variable domain, its missing parts supplied by reference TRBV19 and TRBJ2-3, is DGGITQSPKYLFRKEGQNVTLSCEQNLNHDAMYWYRQDPGQGLRLIYYSQIVNDFQKGDIAEGYSVSREKKESFPLTVTSAQKNPTAFYLCASTVQGSGTQYFGPGTRLTVL.

This rearrangement joins TRBV19 to TRBJ2-1; 9 bases match TRBD2. The CDR3 runs to 16 residues. V was clipped by 5 bases and J by 0 bases; unmatched bases: 5. Germline CDR1 LNHDA, CDR2 SQIVND (reference sequence). CDR3 nucleotide sequence: TGTGCCAGTAGTCGGTCTAGCGGGGACTCCTACAATGAGCAGTTCTTC. Translated: CASSRSSGDSYNEQFF.

The V gene is TRBV7-9, the J gene TRBJ1-1; maybe TRBD1 (5 bases). From germline, CDR1 is SEHNR and CDR2 FQNEAQ (reference sequence). V lost 1 base and J lost 0, with 12 bases in between. The CDR3 covers 16 residues. In DNA, the CDR3 is TGTGCCAGCAGCTTAGGTGGGACGCTCATGAACACTGAAGCTTTCTTT. Amino acids: CASSLGGTLMNTEAFF.

V usage is TRBV12-3 or TRBV12-4 and J usage is TRBJ1-6; TRBD1 matches at 7 bases. Losses at the gene ends were 5 bases for V and 6 bases for J; bases not matched to a gene: 4. The CDR3 contains 14 residues. CDR3 residues: CASSPGQVNSPLHF. The CDR3 DNA reads as TGTGCCAGCAGTCCAGGACAGGTTAATTCACCCCTCCACTTT.

In this sample, this clonotype turned up once. The genes are TRBV28 and TRBJ1-2; 9 bases fit TRBD1. Germline V CDR1 and CDR2: MDHEN, SYDVKM. The length of the CDR3 is 15 residues. J was trimmed by 2 bases and V by 4 bases; bases with no gene match: 5. Written as DNA, the CDR3 is TGTGCCAGCAGTTACCCCGGACAGGGGAACTATGGCTACACCTTC. Translated, it gives CASSYPGQGNYGYTF.

The CDR3 loop is CAWSKGRSPDTQYF. The CDR3 DNA sequence: TGTGCCTGGAGTAAGGGTAGATCGCCGGATACGCAGTATTTT. This chain links TRBV30 with TRBJ2-3; D not resolved. Trimming cost V 2 bases and J 6 bases, with 15 bases left between them. The CDR3 is 14 residues long. The germline CDR1 and CDR2 sequences are GTSNPN and SVGIG (reference sequence).

The chain links TRBV5-1 to TRBJ2-7, with 10 bases identical to TRBD1. V shed 3 bases and J 6 bases; nucleotides not matched to a gene: 9. This CDR3 has 15 amino acids. Germline V gene data show CDR1 as SGHRS and CDR2 as YFSETQ. The CDR3 DNA reads as TGCGCCAGCAGCTCTGAGACAGGGGGCTGGTCCGAGCAGTACTTC. It translates to CASSSETGGWSEQYF.

J is TRBJ2-7 and V is TRBV15; D might be TRBD1 (5 bases). V was cut by 1 base and J by 3 bases, with 13 bases left in between. Per germline, CDR1 LNHNV and CDR2 YYDKDF (reference sequence). This CDR3 region has 15 residues. The CDR3 loop is CATSRATASNYEQYF. CDR3 bases: TGTGCCACCAGCAGAGCGACAGCCAGTAACTACGAGCAGTACTTC.

The chain uses TRBV12-3 or TRBV12-4 and TRBJ1-5; TRBD1 might be the D (6 bases). The CDR3 spans 12 residues. Trimming stripped 6 bases from V and 7 bases from J, with 10 bases between. CDR3 amino acids: CASSYGQQPQHF. The CDR3 region has the DNA TGTGCCAGCAGCTACGGACAGCAGCCCCAGCATTTT.

This sequence joins TRBV5-1 and TRBJ2-3; possible D gene TRBD2, 6 bases. V lost 3 bases and J lost 4, with 21 bases in between. The CDR3 has 17 residues. CDR1 and CDR2 from the germline V gene are SGHRS and YFSETQ. CDR3 coding DNA: TGCGCCAGCAGCTCCCGTTGGGCGGGACGGAAGGCAGATACGCAGTATTTT. This gives the protein CASSSRWAGRKADTQYF.

V and J are TRBV18 and TRBJ2-3; D gene uncertain. This CDR3 comprises 11 residues. The ends were cut back, 3 bases at V and 6 bases at J, with 4 bases in the middle. The germline V gene has CDR1 KGHSH and CDR2 LQKENI. The CDR3 region has the DNA TGTGCCAGCTCACCGACGGATACGCAGTATTTT. Amino acids: CASSPTDTQYF.

The chain's CDR3 is CASSRDQTHNEQFF. The CDR3 DNA reads TGCGCCAGCAGCCGGGACCAAACCCACAATGAGCAGTTCTTC. The chain links TRBV4-1 to TRBJ2-1; the D gene could be TRBD1 or TRBD2 (5 bases each). V lost 4 bases and J lost 5, with 12 bases in between. Per germline, CDR1 MGHRA and CDR2 YSYEKL. The CDR3 spans 14 residues.

The chain has TRBV7-2 and TRBJ1-2, with TRBD1 matching over 8 bases. This CDR3 is 15 amino acids long. Germline assignment: CDR1 SGHTA and CDR2 FQGNSA. V gave up 2 bases and J gave up 5 bases; unmatched junction bases: 7. The CDR3 nucleotides are TGTGCCAGCAGCTTAAATCCTACAGGGGGTTATGGCTACACCTTC. Translated: CASSLNPTGGYGYTF.

The gene calls are TRBV12-3 or TRBV12-4 and TRBJ2-1; 11 bases agree with TRBD2. The V gene end was trimmed by 7 bases and the J gene end by 3 bases; junction bases not matched to a gene: 11. The CDR3 contains 17 residues. CDR3 in amino acids: CASIPGTSGSLYNEQFF. CDR3 nucleotides: TGTGCCAGCATCCCAGGGACTAGCGGTTCCCTCTACAATGAGCAGTTCTTC.

The chain combines TRBV20-1 with TRBJ2-1; a weak D match, TRBD2 (5 bases). The CDR3 loop spans 14 amino acids. Germline-derived CDR1 and CDR2 are DFQATT and SNEGSKA (reference sequence). V lost 4 bases, J lost 8 bases, and 18 bases lay in between. CDR3 DNA: TGCAGTGCTAAGATAGCGAGAACCCTGGATGAGCAGTTCTTC. This gives the protein CSAKIARTLDEQFF.

The CDR3 sequence is CASSQDLAGTSVNTGELFF. The CDR3 DNA reads TGTGCCAGCAGCCAAGATCTTGCCGGGACTAGCGTTAACACCGGGGAGCTGTTTTTT. The V and J genes are TRBV3-1 and TRBJ2-2; 10 nucleotides align to TRBD2. The CDR3 spans 19 residues. Germline CDR1 and CDR2: LGHDT and YNNKEL (reference sequence). V was pared by 0 bases and J by 2 bases, with 9 bases of the junction left unmatched.

The count of this clonotype is one. J is TRBJ1-2 and V is TRBV4-1; D gene unclear. The CDR3 has 15 residues. Trimming took off 1 base at V and 4 bases at J, with 13 bases between the two ends. Germline CDR1 MGHRA, CDR2 YSYEKL. The CDR3 is CASSQAQATPYGYTF. CDR3 coding DNA: TGCGCCAGCAGCCAAGCTCAGGCCACCCCCTATGGCTACACCTTC.

This chain joins TRBV4-2 and TRBJ2-7; TRBD1 might be the D (5 bases). The V and J ends lost 0 bases and 9 bases respectively, with 18 bases between them. The germline gives CDR1 LGHNA, CDR2 YNFKEQ. The CDR3 is 15 amino acids. In DNA, the CDR3 is TGTGCCAGCAGCCAAGAGCCGAATACAGGCCTCCGGCAGTACTTC. Protein: CASSQEPNTGLRQYF.

The V gene is TRBV30, the J gene TRBJ2-7; a weak D match, TRBD1 (5 bases). CDR1 and CDR2 (germline): GTSNPN, SVGIG (reference sequence). Trimming pared 2 bases from V and 2 bases from J, leaving 7 bases between. CDR3 length: 12 amino acids. CDR3 in DNA: TGTGCCTGGAGTACAGGCCCCTACGAGCAGTACTTC. Amino acids: CAWSTGPYEQYF.

V usage is TRBV18 and J usage is TRBJ2-3, with 7 bases that match TRBD1. Germline CDR1 reads KGHSH; CDR2 reads LQKENI. J lost 0 bases, V lost 4 bases, and 10 bases had no gene match. The CDR3 contains 17 residues. CDR3 sequence: CASSLSPTGPSTDTQYF. The CDR3 DNA follows: TGTGCCAGCTCACTTTCTCCGACAGGGCCTAGCACAGATACGCAGTATTTT.

The chain links TRBV27 to TRBJ1-2; 10 positions agree with TRBD1. The V gene end was trimmed by 4 bases and the J gene end by 8 bases; junction bases not matched to a gene: 7. Germline values: CDR1 MNHEY, CDR2 SMNVEV (reference sequence). The CDR3 covers 14 residues. The CDR3 DNA reads TGTGCCAGCAGTTCCAGGGACAGGGGCTGGGGCTACACCTTC. Translating it yields CASSSRDRGWGYTF.

J is TRBJ2-7 and V is TRBV3-1; TRBD2 matches at 10 bases. CDR1 and CDR2 (germline): LGHDT, YNNKEL (reference sequence). Germline trimming cut 5 bases from V and 4 bases from J; bases unmatched to any gene: 8. The CDR3 is 15 residues long. DNA for the CDR3: TGTGCCAGCAGCTATAGAGCGGGGGGGCTGTACGAGCAGTACTTC. Protein product: CASSYRAGGLYEQYF.

V is TRBV28 and J is TRBJ2-2; 7 bases line up with TRBD2. CDR3 length: 16 residues. Per germline, CDR1 MDHEN and CDR2 SYDVKM. V was clipped by 5 bases and J by 6 bases; unmatched bases: 12. This chain's CDR3 is CASSPGLGPESGELFF. In nucleotides, the CDR3 is TGTGCCAGCAGTCCCGGACTAGGTCCCGAATCCGGGGAGCTGTTTTTT.

The J gene is TRBJ2-7, the V gene TRBV12-3 or TRBV12-4, with a weak D call TRBD1 (5 bases). The CDR3 is made up of 14 amino acids. Trimming pared 3 bases from V and 2 bases from J, leaving 11 bases between. The CDR3 spells CASSFYGHPYEQYF. The CDR3, as DNA: TGTGCCAGCAGTTTTTATGGACACCCCTACGAGCAGTACTTC.

This clonotype was picked up one time. An end of the junction differs from the germline gene, which may be a read error. This rearrangement joins TRBV5-4 to TRBJ1-1; D possibly corresponds to TRBD1 (5 bases). CDR3 length equals 15 residues. CDR1 SGHNT and CDR2 YYREEE come from the germline V gene (reference sequence). For the CDR3, the DNA is TGTGCCAGCAGCTTGCGACAGAACCGGAACTCTGAAGCTTTCTTT. Its protein is CASSLRQNRNSEAFF.